This entry concerns a single T cell receptor beta chain. This clone's antigen is unknown. Per-base quality was not reported, and no clone a single base away is much larger than it. The CDR3 sequence holds 13 residues, the cysteine and phenylalanine included. Only the CDR3 region is kept as DNA, spanning 39 bases read in frame from base 1. Ends trimmed: V by 5 bases, J by 5 bases; bases unmatched to a gene: 1. CDR1 and CDR2 were assigned from the germline V gene as SNHLY and FYNNEI. The entry originates in a study of T cell changes during pregnancy in multiple sclerosis (dated by TCRdb to the late 2010s). Study-wide context: In women with multiple sclerosis, the researchers looked at how the T cell repertoire shifted as pregnancy progressed.

The library came from the immunoSEQ multiplex PCR assay. As stored in TCRdb, this immuneACCESS dataset retains in-frame rearrangements with V and J assigned. A fraction of the clones does not appear; measured against another copy, unresolved V genes explain less than half of the discrepancy, and the remainder lacks a known reason. This sample is represented by over 70,000 clones; 90% to 95% of them were singletons. Of the sample, around 2.3% is held by the ten largest clones. This sample comprised peripheral blood, obtained in the third trimester of pregnancy. The receptor comes from a female donor with multiple sclerosis, enrolled in a pregnancy study. The sequence links TRBV2 to TRBJ2-2; 8 nucleotides in the junction match TRBD1. The CDR3 protein sequence reads: CASSWTGTGELFF. The DNA sequence follows: TGTGCCAGCAGTTGGACAGGGACCGGGGAGCTGTTTTTT.